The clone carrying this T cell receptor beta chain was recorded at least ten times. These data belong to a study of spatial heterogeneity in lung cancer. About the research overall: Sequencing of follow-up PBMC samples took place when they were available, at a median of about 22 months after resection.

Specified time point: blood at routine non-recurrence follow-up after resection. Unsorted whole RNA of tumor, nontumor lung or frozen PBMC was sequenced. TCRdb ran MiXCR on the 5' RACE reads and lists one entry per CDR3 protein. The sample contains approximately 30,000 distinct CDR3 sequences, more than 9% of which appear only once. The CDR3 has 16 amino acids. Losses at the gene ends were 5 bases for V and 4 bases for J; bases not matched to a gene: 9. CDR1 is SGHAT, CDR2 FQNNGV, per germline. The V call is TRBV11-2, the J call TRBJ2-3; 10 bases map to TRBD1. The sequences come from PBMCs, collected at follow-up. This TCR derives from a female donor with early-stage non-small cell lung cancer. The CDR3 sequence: CASSLIDRGLADTQYF. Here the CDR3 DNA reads TGTGCCAGCAGCCTAATCGACAGGGGGCTCGCAGATACGCAGTATTTT.